The rows below give T cell receptor beta chains drawn from one sample of a study of vaccination effects on CD4 cells after COVID-19. The table came from immunoSEQ multiplex PCR; TCRdb's copy has only in-frame clones and leaves some out. The table includes more than 25,000 clones, over 75% detected once. Their cognate antigens are unknown. The sequencing used CD4+ T cells from PBMCs cultured with SARS-CoV-2 spike peptides, collected after COVID-19 vaccination. Receptors were obtained from a human donor who received a COVID-19 vaccine. Some clones in this sample may be carry-over from other donors' samples. The CDR3 runs from the conserved cysteine through the conserved F or W. A D gene is named only where the DNA matches it firmly. Size is omitted from some rows. Given values are once, few, many or a class for expanded clones.

cdr3_length	v_call	j_call	d_call	clone_size	cdr3_nt	cdr3_aa
14	TRBV5-4	TRBJ2-5	TRBD1	.	TGTGCCAGCAGCTTGGTCGACAGGGCAGAGACCCAGTACTTC	CASSLVDRAETQYF
16	TRBV5-5	TRBJ1-4	.	.	TGTGCCAGCAGCTTGGGAGTCCCTGAGGCTAATGAAAAACTGTTTTTT	CASSLGVPEANEKLFF
15	TRBV5-1	TRBJ1-1	.	once	TGCGCCAGCAGCAAGACCCCTTCTACCAACACTGAAGCTTTCTTT	CASSKTPSTNTEAFF
17	TRBV19	TRBJ2-1	TRBD2	.	TGTGCCAGTAGTTCTCCTCCCGGGACTAGCCGTAACAATGAGCAGTTCTTC	CASSSPPGTSRNNEQFF
14	TRBV6-5	TRBJ1-2	.	.	TGTGCCAGCAGCACAGGCCATTCATCCTATGGCTACACCTTC	CASSTGHSSYGYTF
15	TRBV2	TRBJ1-5	.	.	TGTGCCAGCAGTTCCCATCTTCTTAGCAATCAGCCCCAGCATTTT	CASSSHLLSNQPQHF
15	TRBV28	TRBJ1-3	.	.	TGTGCCAGCAGTTTATTTGGGAGATCGACGAACACCATATATTTT	CASSLFGRSTNTIYF
14	TRBV11-2	TRBJ1-5	.	.	TGTGCCAGCAGCTTAGGCCAAGACAATCAGCCCCAGCATTTT	CASSLGQDNQPQHF
15	TRBV5-6	TRBJ2-1	TRBD1	.	TGTGCCAGCAGCCCGGACAGGGGGACCTACAATGAGCAGTTCTTC	CASSPDRGTYNEQFF
16	TRBV7-9	TRBJ2-3	TRBD2	.	TGTGCCAGCAGCCAGACCGCTAGCGGGGTGGCAGATACGCAGTATTTT	CASSQTASGVADTQYF
15	TRBV7-2	TRBJ1-1	.	.	TGTGCCAGCAGCTTATCCTTGACCACTAACACTGAAGCTTTCTTT	CASSLSLTTNTEAFF
14	TRBV7-3	TRBJ2-2	TRBD1	.	TGTGCCAGCAGACGACAGGGAATAACCGGGGAGCTGTTTTTT	CASRRQGITGELFF
15	TRBV6-5	TRBJ1-1	.	once	TGTGCCAGCAGTTTCTCGGGGGGAGTTGGAACTGAAGCTTTCTTT	CASSFSGGVGTEAFF
16	TRBV6-5	TRBJ2-2	TRBD2	.	TGTGCCAGCAGTTCACGGACTAGCGACCTCACCGGGGAGCTGTTTTTT	CASSSRTSDLTGELFF
14	TRBV6-5	TRBJ1-2	TRBD1	.	TGTGCCAGCAAAACCACGGGACAGGGGAAGGGCTACACCTTC	CASKTTGQGKGYTF
14	TRBV28	TRBJ1-6	.	.	TGTGCCACTTCAGAAAATCCGGAGGGACACTCCCTCCACTTT	CATSENPEGHSLHF
15	TRBV3-1/TRBV3-2	TRBJ2-1	TRBD2	.	TGTGCCAGCAGCCAGGGACTAGCGGGTACTAATGAGCAGTTCTTC	CASSQGLAGTNEQFF
17	TRBV19	TRBJ1-2	TRBD1	.	TGTGCCAGTAGGTCGACCGGGACAGGGGGCGTCTCGGGTGGCTACACCTTC	CASRSTGTGGVSGGYTF
12	TRBV30	TRBJ1-2	TRBD1	.	TGTGCCTGGAGTGGGACAGGGGGTGGCTACACCTTC	CAWSGTGGGYTF
16	TRBV28	TRBJ1-4	.	.	TGTGCCAGCAGTTTCGGAGGGGGTCGGCGGGTGGAAAAACTGTTTTTT	CASSFGGGRRVEKLFF
14	TRBV12-1	TRBJ2-1	.	.	TGTGCCAGCAGCTTTGTAGACAGGGACAATGAGCAGTTCTTC	CASSFVDRDNEQFF
15	TRBV19	TRBJ2-3	TRBD2	.	TGTGCCAGTAGTCCCCTAGCGGGAAGCACAGATACGCAGTATTTT	CASSPLAGSTDTQYF
11	TRBV20-1	TRBJ1-1	.	.	TGCAGTGCTAGCTCTACTTCTGAAGCTTTCTTT	CSASSTSEAFF
13	TRBV12-3/TRBV12-4	TRBJ2-5	.	.	TGTGCCAGCAGACGGACGGTACAAGAGACCCAGTACTTC	CASRRTVQETQYF
13	TRBV5-1	TRBJ2-5	.	once	TGCGCCAGCAGCCCGGACTTCCAAGAGACCCAGTACTTC	CASSPDFQETQYF
13	TRBV25-1	TRBJ1-5	.	.	TGTGCCAGCAGTGGGGGTAGGGGTCAGCCCCAGCATTTT	CASSGGRGQPQHF
18	TRBV7-2	TRBJ1-5	.	.	TGTGCCAGCAGCTTAGGAATCAGGGCCCCCAGGTGGGGTCAGCCCCAGCATTTT	CASSLGIRAPRWGQPQHF
16	TRBV6-2/TRBV6-3	TRBJ1-1	TRBD1	.	TGTGCCAGCAGTTACTCTCGACAGGGGGCAAACACTGAAGCTTTCTTT	CASSYSRQGANTEAFF
17	TRBV5-1	TRBJ2-1	.	medium-sized	TGCGCCAGCAGCAGTCCCTCTGCGGTCAGCTCCTACAATGAGCAGTTCTTC	CASSSPSAVSSYNEQFF
13	TRBV27	TRBJ1-2	TRBD1	once	TGTGCCAGCAGTCGCGACAGGGTTGATAGCTACACCTTC	CASSRDRVDSYTF
11	TRBV20-1	TRBJ1-1	.	.	TGCAGTGCCCTCCTAAACACTGAAGCTTTCTTT	CSALLNTEAFF
14	TRBV5-4	TRBJ2-3	TRBD2	.	TGTGCCAGCAGCTCTTATAGCGGGGCTGATACGCAGTATTTT	CASSSYSGADTQYF
19	TRBV11-2	TRBJ2-2	TRBD1	.	TGTGCCAGCAGCTTAGTCTGGAGGACAGGGGGTGACCCAACCGGGGAGCTGTTTTTT	CASSLVWRTGGDPTGELFF
18	TRBV14	TRBJ1-2	TRBD1	.	TGTGCCAGCAGCCAACAGGCGGGACAGGTCTCTCCTGGTTATGGCTACACCTTC	CASSQQAGQVSPGYGYTF
14	TRBV2	TRBJ2-1	.	.	TGTGCCAGCAGTGGCGTCGCCCCTGTAGATGAGCAGTTCTTC	CASSGVAPVDEQFF
15	TRBV28	TRBJ1-6	.	.	TGTGCCAGCAGTTTCCCCCTTGGGGGCAATTCACCCCTCCACTTT	CASSFPLGGNSPLHF
13	TRBV7-9	TRBJ2-2	.	once	TGTGCCAGCAGCTGGGATAAGCCCGGGGAGCTGTTTTTT	CASSWDKPGELFF
14	TRBV11-2	TRBJ1-1	.	.	TGTGCCAGCAGCTTCGTCAGGGGGAACACTGAAGCTTTCTTT	CASSFVRGNTEAFF
13	TRBV2	TRBJ2-4	TRBD1	.	TGTGCCAGCAGTGCCGGGACAGAAAACATTCAGTACTTC	CASSAGTENIQYF
14	TRBV10-3	TRBJ2-3	.	once	TGTGCCATCAGTGAGTCTAAGACCCACGGCCAGCAGTATTTT	CAISESKTHGQQYF
13	TRBV2	TRBJ2-1	TRBD1	.	TGTGCCAGCAATGGACAGGGGCTCGATGAGCAGTTCTTC	CASNGQGLDEQFF
15	TRBV7-9	TRBJ1-2	.	.	TGTGCCAGCAGCTTAGCGGGACCCCTGCCCCGGGAATACACCTTC	CASSLAGPLPREYTF
15	TRBV7-3	TRBJ2-5	TRBD2	.	TGTGCCAGCAGCTCCCCCGGGGGGGCGGAAGAGACCCAGTACTTC	CASSSPGGAEETQYF
15	TRBV7-2	TRBJ1-2	TRBD1	.	TGTGCCAGCAGCCAGGGGGGGGCAAATAGGTATGGCTACACCTTC	CASSQGGANRYGYTF
13	TRBV7-3	TRBJ2-5	.	.	TGTGCCAGCAGCTTAGGGGGGCCAGAGACCCAGTACTTC	CASSLGGPETQYF
12	TRBV11-3	TRBJ2-3	.	.	TGTGCCAGCAGCAGAACAACAGATACGCAGTATTTT	CASSRTTDTQYF